This T cell receptor beta chain was recorded in a study of shared clonotypes between healthy human individuals. Study-wide findings and caveats: Sample collection involved blood only; tissue repertoires are likely different.

Concerning this clone itself: Its target is unknown.

Combination of CD45RO+ cells with CCR7-negative CD45RA+ TemRA cells was used for CD8 memory. Genomic DNA belonging to each subset was distributed in equal measure over several immunoSEQ plates. It was 150 to 200 ng DNA, some 30,000 T cell genomes, that sorted-subset replicate PCRs used. Libraries were prepared by immunoSEQ multiplex PCR; TCRdb keeps only in-frame clonotypes and omits some of them. In the table there are about 100,000 clones, less than 80% of which are singletons. The CDR3 extends over 18 amino acids. V lost 1 base, J lost 5 bases, and 11 bases stayed unmatched. Germline V gives CDR1 LGHNA, CDR2 YNFKEQ.

This sequence was found in a woman in her twenties or thirties in good health. The chain has TRBV4-2 and TRBJ2-5; TRBD2 aligns across 12 bases. Sequences were obtained from memory CD8+ T cells sorted from blood. Described subset: CD45RO+ cells pooled with CCR7-negative TemRA cells. This CDR3 is CASSQVPRLAGDVETQYF. The DNA for the CDR3 is TGTGCCAGCAGCCAAGTCCCCCGACTAGCGGGAGACGTTGAGACCCAGTACTTC.